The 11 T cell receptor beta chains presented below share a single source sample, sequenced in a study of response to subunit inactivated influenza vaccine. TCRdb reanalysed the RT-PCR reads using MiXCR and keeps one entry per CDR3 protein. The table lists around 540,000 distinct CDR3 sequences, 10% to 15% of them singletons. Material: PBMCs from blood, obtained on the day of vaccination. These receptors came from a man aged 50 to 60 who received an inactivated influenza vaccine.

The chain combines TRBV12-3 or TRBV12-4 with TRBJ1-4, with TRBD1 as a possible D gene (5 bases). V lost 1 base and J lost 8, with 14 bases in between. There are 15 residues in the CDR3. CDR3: CASSLGETDREKLFF. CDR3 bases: TGTGCCAGCAGTTTAGGGGAGACAGACCGGGAAAAACTGTTTTTT.

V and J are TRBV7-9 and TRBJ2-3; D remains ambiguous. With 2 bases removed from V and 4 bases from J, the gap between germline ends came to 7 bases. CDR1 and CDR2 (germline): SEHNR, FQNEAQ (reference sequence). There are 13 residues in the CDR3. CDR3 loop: CASSLSRPDTQYF. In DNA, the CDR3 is TGTGCCAGCAGCTTATCCCGCCCAGATACGCAGTATTTT.

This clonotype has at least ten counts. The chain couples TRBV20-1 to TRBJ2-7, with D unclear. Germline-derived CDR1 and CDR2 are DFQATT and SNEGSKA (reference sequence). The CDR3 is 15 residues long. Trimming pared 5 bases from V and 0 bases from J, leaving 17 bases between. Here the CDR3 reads CSAVPPAGFSYEQYF. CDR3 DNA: TGCAGTGCTGTTCCCCCGGCAGGTTTCTCCTACGAGCAGTACTTC.

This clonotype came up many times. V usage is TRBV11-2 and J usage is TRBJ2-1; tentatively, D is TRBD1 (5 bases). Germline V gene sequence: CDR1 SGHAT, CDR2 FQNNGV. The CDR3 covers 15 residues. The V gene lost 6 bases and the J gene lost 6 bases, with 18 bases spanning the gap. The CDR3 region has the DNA TGTGCCAGCAGTTATCAGACAGTACGAAGCAATGAGCAGTTCTTC. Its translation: CASSYQTVRSNEQFF.

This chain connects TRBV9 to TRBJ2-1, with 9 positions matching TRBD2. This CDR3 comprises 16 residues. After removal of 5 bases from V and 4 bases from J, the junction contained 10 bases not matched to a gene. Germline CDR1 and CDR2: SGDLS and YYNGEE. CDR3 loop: CASSAGGPIGYNEQFF. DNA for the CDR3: TGTGCCAGCAGTGCGGGAGGGCCCATTGGGTACAATGAGCAGTTCTTC.

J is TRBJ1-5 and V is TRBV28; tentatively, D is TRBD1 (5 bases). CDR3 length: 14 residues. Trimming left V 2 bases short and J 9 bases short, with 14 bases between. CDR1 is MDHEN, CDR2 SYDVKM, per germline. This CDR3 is CASSLIPGGRPQHF. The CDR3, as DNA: TGTGCCAGCAGTTTAATCCCCGGGGGGAGGCCCCAGCATTTT.

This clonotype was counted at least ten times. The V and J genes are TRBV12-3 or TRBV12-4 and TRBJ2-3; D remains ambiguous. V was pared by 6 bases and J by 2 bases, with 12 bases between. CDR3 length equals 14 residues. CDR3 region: CASSGGSFTDTQYF. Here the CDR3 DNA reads TGTGCCAGCAGCGGTGGCAGTTTCACAGATACGCAGTATTTT.

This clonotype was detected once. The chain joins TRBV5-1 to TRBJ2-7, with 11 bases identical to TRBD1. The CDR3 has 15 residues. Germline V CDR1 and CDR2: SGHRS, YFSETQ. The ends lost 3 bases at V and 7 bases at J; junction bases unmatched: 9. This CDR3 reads CASSSPGQGDCEQYF. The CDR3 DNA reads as TGCGCCAGCAGCTCACCGGGACAGGGGGACTGTGAGCAGTACTTC.

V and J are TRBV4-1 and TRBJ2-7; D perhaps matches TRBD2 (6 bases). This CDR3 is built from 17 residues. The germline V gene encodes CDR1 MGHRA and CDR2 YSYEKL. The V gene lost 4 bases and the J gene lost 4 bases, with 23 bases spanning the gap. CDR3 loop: CASSRMWGTAGGYEQYF. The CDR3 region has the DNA TGCGCCAGCAGCCGCATGTGGGGGACGGCTGGAGGGTACGAGCAGTACTTC.

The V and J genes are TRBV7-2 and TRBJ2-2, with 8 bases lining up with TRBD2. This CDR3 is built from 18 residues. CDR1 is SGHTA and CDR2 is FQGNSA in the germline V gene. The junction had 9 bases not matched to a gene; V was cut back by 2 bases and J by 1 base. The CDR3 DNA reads TGTGCCAGCAGCTTATCAGTAAGCGGGAGTCTGAACACCGGGGAGCTGTTTTTT. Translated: CASSLSVSGSLNTGELFF.

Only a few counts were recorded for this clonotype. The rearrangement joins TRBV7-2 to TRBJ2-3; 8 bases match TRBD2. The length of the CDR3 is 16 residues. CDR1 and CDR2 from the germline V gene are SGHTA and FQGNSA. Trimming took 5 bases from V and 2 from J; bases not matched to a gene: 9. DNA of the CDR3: TGTGCCAGCAGCCCACGGGGGGGTAGCTACACAGATACGCAGTATTTT. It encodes CASSPRGGSYTDTQYF.